Each of the 22 T cell receptor beta chains below was sequenced from the same sample in a study of cytotoxic CD8 clonotypes in ibrutinib-treated CLL. Sequencing was performed with immunoSEQ multiplex PCR; in TCRdb, only in-frame clones are kept and a portion is missing. This table holds about 300,000 clones, 67% found once. This material consisted of PBMCs, taken after 36 months of ibrutinib treatment. The origin of the receptors is a human donor with chronic lymphocytic leukemia.

The CDR3 loop reads CASSLTGQRILNTEAFF. CDR3 nucleotide sequence: TGTGCCAGCAGCTTAACGGGACAGCGTATACTGAACACTGAAGCTTTCTTT. This chain uses TRBV11-2 with TRBJ1-1, with TRBD1 identical over 7 bases. V trimming: 2 bases; J trimming: 0 bases; junction bases outside the gene matches: 9. This CDR3 spans 17 amino acids. The germline V gene encodes CDR1 SGHAT and CDR2 FQNNGV.

This rearrangement joins TRBV5-1 to TRBJ2-1; tentative D call: TRBD1 (6 bases). This CDR3 is 15 amino acids long. From germline, CDR1 is SGHRS and CDR2 YFSETQ. The germline V and J ends were trimmed by 0 bases and 2 bases, with 9 bases remaining between them. CDR3 coding DNA: TGCGCCAGCAGCTTGGGTCCAGGGGCCTACAATGAGCAGTTCTTC. Residues: CASSLGPGAYNEQFF. The complete variable domain, with remaining parts taken from reference TRBV5-1 and TRBJ2-1, reads KAGVTQTPRYLIKTRGQQVTLSCSPISGHRSVSWYQQTPGQGLQFLFEYFSETQRNKGNFPGRFSGRQFSNSRSEMNVSTLELGDSALYLCASSLGPGAYNEQFFGPGTRLTVL.

V usage is TRBV5-1 and J usage is TRBJ2-7; tentatively, D is TRBD2 (6 bases). The CDR3 extends over 15 amino acids. Trimming left V 4 bases short and J 3 bases short, with 17 bases between. Germline CDR1 reads SGHRS; CDR2 reads YFSETQ. The CDR3 bases are TGCGCCAGCAGCCCACCAGCGGGCGCCAACTACGAGCAGTACTTC. Protein product: CASSPPAGANYEQYF.

This clone was counted many times. This chain uses TRBV19 with TRBJ2-7, with D uncertain. Germline V gene sequence: CDR1 LNHDA, CDR2 SQIVND (reference sequence). V lost 10 bases and J 4 bases, leaving 8 bases between the germline ends. This CDR3 is 10 amino acids long. CDR3 bases: TGTGCCACTACGGCGTACGAGCAGTACTTC. It is translated as CATTAYEQYF.

In the case of this clone: This specimen includes other DNA sequences encoding the same CDR3. The rearrangement links TRBV7-3 to TRBJ2-7; no definite D call. Trimming shortened V by 0 bases and J by 5 bases, and 8 bases separated the two germline ends. The germline CDR1 and CDR2 sequences are SGHTA and FQGTGA. The CDR3 covers 13 residues. The CDR3 DNA reads as TGTGCCAGCAGCTTAACAAGGCTAGACGAGCAGTACTTC. This encodes CASSLTRLDEQYF.

V gene TRBV6-4 combines with J gene TRBJ2-2; 7 bases map to TRBD1. This CDR3 region has 15 residues. After removal of 3 bases from V and 3 bases from J, the junction contained 4 bases not matched to a gene. Germline loops: CDR1 MRHNA, CDR2 SNTAGT. CDR3 nucleotides: TGTGCCAGCAGTGAACACAGGGGCGACACCGGGGAGCTGTTTTTT. Protein: CASSEHRGDTGELFF.

The chain joins TRBV10-3 to TRBJ1-4; 10 bases align to TRBD1. The germline CDR1 and CDR2 sequences are ENHRY and SYGVKD. The V and J ends lost 2 bases and 6 bases, in that order; junction bases with no gene match: 0. The CDR3 covers 14 residues. The CDR3 DNA reads as TGTGCCATCAGTGAGGGGACAGGGGATGAAAAACTGTTTTTT. Residues: CAISEGTGDEKLFF.

The V and J genes are TRBV5-5 and TRBJ2-5; D not resolved. The germline CDR1 and CDR2 sequences are SGHKS and YYEKEE (reference sequence). The CDR3 contains 14 residues. The V end lost 0 bases, the J end lost 5 bases, and 11 bases lay between the germline ends. The CDR3 nucleotides read TGTGCCAGCAGCTTGGCCAGGAGCCCCGAGACCCAGTACTTC. Protein product: CASSLARSPETQYF.

The CDR3 sequence is CASSLQEAPNGYTF. CDR3 DNA sequence: TGTGCCAGCAGCTTACAGGAAGCCCCTAATGGCTACACCTTC. The chain couples TRBV7-9 to TRBJ1-2; no definite D call. CDR3 size: 14 residues. From germline, CDR1 is SEHNR and CDR2 FQNEAQ (reference sequence). V lost 2 bases and J lost 6, with 13 bases in between.

This clone was seen just once. The V and J genes are TRBV7-2 and TRBJ2-7; 9 bases agree with TRBD1. The CDR3 length is 15 residues. The J segment lost 3 bases and the V segment lost 0 bases, leaving 3 bases of the junction unmatched. Per the germline V gene, CDR1 is SGHTA and CDR2 is FQGNSA. DNA for the CDR3: TGTGCCAGCAGCTTAGCGGGACAGGGATACTACGAGCAGTACTTC. It codes for CASSLAGQGYYEQYF.

This chain uses TRBV18 with TRBJ2-1, with TRBD2 matching over 14 bases. Germline V gene sequence: CDR1 KGHSH, CDR2 LQKENI. V trimming: 3 bases; J trimming: 8 bases; junction bases outside the gene matches: 9. This CDR3 region has 17 residues. CDR3 coding DNA: TGTGCCAGCTCACCTCCAGGGACTAGCGGGAGTCTCCATGAGCAGTTCTTC. Its protein is CASSPPGTSGSLHEQFF.

Only a few counts were recorded for this clone. The chain links TRBV6-6 to TRBJ1-2; D may be TRBD1 (5 bases). The CDR3 extends over 12 amino acids. The V gene's germline CDR1 is MNHNY and CDR2 SVGAGI (reference sequence). Trimming left V 6 bases short and J 5 bases short, with 10 bases between. The CDR3 nucleotides read TGTGCCAGCAGCGACCGACAGTATGGCTACACCTTC. This gives the protein CASSDRQYGYTF.

The J gene is TRBJ2-5, the V gene TRBV9; D not resolved. Germline assignment: CDR1 SGDLS and CDR2 YYNGEE. V was shortened by 0 bases and J by 2 bases, with 8 bases between the two germline ends. CDR3 length: 14 residues. CDR3 nucleotide sequence: TGTGCCAGCAGCGTAGGGTCTATACAAGAGACCCAGTACTTC. Protein: CASSVGSIQETQYF.

CDR3 amino acids: CSVGGTSGSILYEQYF. The CDR3 DNA reads TGCAGCGTGGGGGGGACTAGCGGGAGTATACTTTACGAGCAGTACTTC. The V and J genes are TRBV29-1 and TRBJ2-7; TRBD2 matches 14 bases. This CDR3 has 16 residues. The trim removed 6 bases at V and 4 bases at J, leaving 11 bases unmatched. CDR1 is SQVTM, CDR2 ANQGSEA, per germline.

This chain links TRBV2 with TRBJ2-3; the D is unclear. V dropped 8 bases and J dropped 2 bases, with 5 bases sitting between them. Germline CDR1 SNHLY, CDR2 FYNNEI. This CDR3 has 11 amino acids. The CDR3 bases are TGTGCCAGCGGAGTCACAGATACGCAGTATTTT. Encoded protein: CASGVTDTQYF.

This chain uses TRBV2 with TRBJ2-3; no clear D gene. CDR3 length: 13 amino acids. Trimming stripped 0 bases from V and 8 bases from J, with 9 bases between. CDR1 is SNHLY and CDR2 is FYNNEI in the germline V gene. In DNA, the CDR3 is TGTGCCAGCAGTGAAGCAAGGAGAGGTACGCAGTATTTT. Amino acid sequence: CASSEARRGTQYF.

CDR3 in amino acids: CSVEDREGVTTDTQYF. The CDR3 nucleotides read TGCAGCGTTGAAGATCGTGAGGGGGTTACGACAGATACGCAGTATTTT. This chain links TRBV29-1 with TRBJ2-3; a weak D match, TRBD1 (6 bases). Trimming stripped 0 bases from V and 3 bases from J, with 16 bases between. The germline CDR1 and CDR2 sequences are SQVTM and ANQGSEA. This CDR3 has 16 residues.

This chain links TRBV29-1 with TRBJ2-2; D may correspond to TRBD1 or TRBD2 (5 bases each). The germline gives CDR1 SQVTM, CDR2 ANQGSEA. The V gene lost 4 bases and the J gene lost 7 bases, with 10 bases spanning the gap. The CDR3 loop spans 12 amino acids. The chain's CDR3 is CSVVTGGGELFF. Here the CDR3 DNA reads TGCAGCGTTGTAACTGGGGGCGGGGAGCTGTTTTTT.

The chain has TRBV5-1 and TRBJ1-1; 8 bases line up with TRBD1. Trimming removed 8 bases from V and 4 bases from J; junction bases left unmatched: 4. The germline CDR1 and CDR2 sequences are SGHRS and YFSETQ. The CDR3 runs to 12 residues. The CDR3 is CASNRGATEAFF. The DNA of the CDR3 is TGCGCCAGTAACAGGGGGGCCACTGAAGCTTTCTTT.

The chain carries TRBV14 and TRBJ1-2; D is ambiguous. From germline, CDR1 is SGHDN and CDR2 FVKESK. V gave up 3 bases and J gave up 5 bases, with 13 bases separating them. There are 14 residues in the CDR3. The CDR3 sequence is CASSHGDSPYGYTF. Written as DNA, the CDR3 is TGTGCCAGCAGCCATGGGGATTCACCTTATGGCTACACCTTC.

The CDR3 is CASRTGANVLTF. CDR3 coding DNA: TGTGCCAGCAGGACTGGGGCCAACGTCCTGACTTTC. The genes are TRBV6-1 and TRBJ2-6; D gene unclear. In germline, CDR1 is MNHNS, CDR2 SASEGT. The CDR3 is 12 amino acids. The V end was cut by 6 bases, the J end by 2 bases, with 2 bases between.

This clone was picked up one time. The rearrangement joins TRBV7-2 to TRBJ2-7; unclear D gene. This CDR3 spans 14 amino acids. The V gene lost 1 base and the J gene lost 2 bases, with 9 bases spanning the gap. Looked up from germline, CDR1 is SGHTA and CDR2 is FQGNSA. The CDR3 loop is CASSLGTATYEQYF. CDR3 bases: TGTGCCAGCAGCTTAGGGACGGCTACCTACGAGCAGTACTTC.